This T cell receptor beta chain was sequenced for a study of vaccination effects on CD4 cells after COVID-19. Looking at the study overall: Every participant took two doses of the BNT162b2 or mRNA-1273 vaccine.

Before sequencing took place, the ViraFEST assay used viral peptide pools to expand antigen-specific CD4+ T cells. Scientists isolated CD4+ T cells after a roughly 9-day culture period ended. According to the study, vaccine recipients showed no prior SARS-CoV-2 infection and negative nucleocapsid antibodies. This clone has only a few counts. Its target is unknown. Germline-derived CDR1 and CDR2 are WNHNN and SYGVQD (reference sequence). This CDR3 is 12 amino acids long. The V end was cut by 9 bases, the J end by 3 bases, with 11 bases between. Study-wide results and limits: Of the vaccine-induced clones from healthy vaccinees, merely 1 of 255 recognized common cold coronaviruses as well.

The table came from immunoSEQ multiplex PCR; TCRdb's copy has only in-frame clones and leaves some out. The data hold about 27,000 clones, with over 65% observed a single time. This material consisted of CD4+ T cells from PBMCs cultured with HCoV-NL63 spike peptides, taken before COVID-19 vaccination. This rearrangement joins TRBV10-1 to TRBJ1-1; D is unclear. The TCR was taken from a human donor who received a COVID-19 vaccine. DNA of the CDR3: TGCGCCAGTAGGCGAGACGACACTGAAGCTTTCTTT. Amino acid sequence: CASRRDDTEAFF.